This TCR beta chain was observed in a study of blood T cell repertoires in COVID-19. Study summary: Samples of COVID-19 (acute and convalescent) were obtained from the United States, Italy and Spain. In each case, the material was cDNA or gDNA derived from T cells, B-cell-depleted T cells, or PBMCs.

Germline loops: CDR1 LGHDT, CDR2 YNNKEL (reference sequence). Trimming took off 3 bases at V and 6 bases at J, with 12 bases between the two ends. The CDR3 extends over 13 amino acids. Authors' methods: For nucleated cells, counts were estimated from reference gene primer amplification. Profiled with immunoSEQ multiplex PCR; TCRdb holds only in-frame clones, not every one. The D gene and trimming were derived from the DNA, and the V and J assignments and clone size from that table. The sample lists roughly 250,000 clones, around 82% occurring once. The chain links TRBV3-1 (or the pseudogene TRBV3-2) to TRBJ2-7; maybe TRBD2 (6 bases). Input material: peripheral blood. The receptor was isolated from a woman older than 75 with active or convalescent COVID-19. The CDR3 spells CASSQNLATEQYF. CDR3 DNA sequence: TGTGCCAGCAGCCAGAATCTAGCGACCGAGCAGTACTTC.